This section outlines one TCR beta chain sequence together with its context. Its antigen is currently unknown. Using immunoSEQ multiplex PCR, the repertoire was profiled, and TCRdb retains in-frame clones only, with some absent. The repertoire holds about 110,000 clones, with approximately 90% as singletons. The data stem from a study of T cell responses to AZD1222 COVID-19 vaccine. Findings and caveats of the study: Epitopes outside B.1.351 and B.1.1.7 mutated regions reportedly drew nearly half of spike TCRs.

This CDR3 has 13 amino acids. The J segment lost 7 bases and the V segment lost 3 bases, leaving 6 bases of the junction unmatched. The germline V gene encodes CDR1 DFQATT and CDR2 SNEGSKA (reference sequence). This chain links TRBV20-1 with TRBJ1-2, with 9 bases matching TRBD1. This clonotype was sampled from an adult in good health. The sample here was peripheral blood, taken on day 0 of AZD1222 vaccination. In DNA form, the CDR3 reads TGCAGTGCTAGTGTACAGGGGGCGTTTGGCTACACCTTC. It specifies CSASVQGAFGYTF.